The clone carrying this TCR beta chain was counted between two and nine times. Germline values: CDR1 MNHEY, CDR2 SVGAGI. Deletions cut 9 bases from V and 0 bases from J, with 14 bases between. The CDR3 is made up of 14 amino acids. This sample was taken from a study of blood T cell repertoires in COVID-19. In the study overall: The United States, Italy and Spain supplied acute and convalescent COVID-19 samples.

TCRdb's table, derived via immunoSEQ multiplex PCR, lists solely in-frame clones and lacks some. The data contain some 180,000 clones, over 70% of them singletons. The sequence derives from a man in his sixties with acute or convalescent COVID-19. This chain links TRBV6-5 with TRBJ2-5; D uncertain. Sequencing used peripheral blood. The CDR3 region is CAREAFRYQETQYF. The CDR3 region has the DNA TGTGCCAGGGAAGCGTTTAGGTACCAAGAGACCCAGTACTTC.